These 9 T cell receptor beta chains came from one sample sequenced in a study of shared clonotypes between healthy human individuals. Libraries were prepared by immunoSEQ multiplex PCR; TCRdb keeps only in-frame clonotypes and omits some of them. The data show about 1 million clones, about 75% seen once. Material: memory CD4+ T cells sorted from blood. Subset indicated: CD45RA-negative fraction. The receptors shown here come from a man in his late teens or twenties in good health.

The chain combines TRBV10-3 with TRBJ2-3, with no clear D. Germline V lookup: CDR1 ENHRY, CDR2 SYGVKD. The V gene lost 4 bases and the J gene lost 0 bases, with 11 bases spanning the gap. CDR3 length: 15 residues. CDR3 coding DNA: TGTGCCATCAGTGCCGGTGGATCTAGCACAGATACGCAGTATTTT. Its protein product is CAISAGGSSTDTQYF.

For this clone: One end of the junction fails to match germline, which may point to a read error. V is TRBV5-4 and J is TRBJ2-4, with 8 bases identical to TRBD1. There are 12 residues in the CDR3. The germline V gene has CDR1 SGHNT and CDR2 YYREEE (reference sequence). The CDR3 coding sequence is TGTGCCAGCGGCGCAGGGGGCGATTCGGCGGACTTC. Amino acid sequence: CASGAGGDSADF.

This rearrangement joins TRBV7-9 to TRBJ2-3, with a tentative D call TRBD1 (6 bases). Germline loops: CDR1 SEHNR, CDR2 FQNEAQ (reference sequence). The CDR3 is made up of 14 amino acids. Trimming removed 5 bases from V and 0 bases from J, with 9 bases in between. CDR3 residues: CASSDDRSTDTQYF. CDR3 DNA: TGTGCCAGCAGCGATGACAGGAGCACAGATACGCAGTATTTT.

J is TRBJ1-1 and V is TRBV2; perhaps TRBD1 as D (6 bases). The CDR3 sequence is 13 residues long. Germline lookup yields CDR1 SNHLY and CDR2 FYNNEI. V was trimmed by 7 bases and J by 5 bases, leaving 14 bases between them. As DNA, the CDR3 is TGTGCCAGCACCCCACAGGGAAGGACTGAAGCTTTCTTT. Its protein is CASTPQGRTEAFF.

The chain joins TRBV15 to TRBJ1-5; D possibly corresponds to TRBD1 (6 bases). CDR3 size: 18 residues. Looked up from germline, CDR1 is LNHNV and CDR2 is YYDKDF (reference sequence). V was pared by 1 base and J by 6 bases, with 22 bases between. The CDR3 sequence is CATSRAGTKANRVQPQHF. DNA for the CDR3: TGTGCCACCAGCAGAGCAGGGACCAAGGCCAACAGGGTTCAGCCCCAGCATTTT.

This clone was counted only a few times. This chain joins TRBV10-3 and TRBJ2-3, with D unresolved. The V end was cut by 8 bases, the J end by 1 base, with 13 bases between. Per germline, CDR1 ENHRY and CDR2 SYGVKD. This CDR3 comprises 14 residues. DNA of the CDR3: TGTGCCATCGGCAGCGTTACCGGCACAGATACGCAGTATTTT. It is translated as CAIGSVTGTDTQYF.

The chain employs TRBV28 and TRBJ2-1, with TRBD1 matching 8 bases. Germline CDR1 reads MDHEN; CDR2 reads SYDVKM. This CDR3 comprises 14 residues. V was pared by 7 bases and J by 3 bases, with 5 bases of the junction left unmatched. CDR3 amino acids: CASTATGGYNEQFF. The CDR3 coding sequence is TGTGCCAGCACCGCCACAGGGGGCTACAATGAGCAGTTCTTC. The whole variable domain, filled in from reference TRBV28 and TRBJ2-1, reads DVKVTQSSRYLVKRTGEKVFLECVQDMDHENMFWYRQDPGLGLRLIYFSYDVKMKEKGDIPEGYSVSREKKERFSLILESASTNQTSMYLCASTATGGYNEQFFGPGTRLTVL.

The chain employs TRBV9 and TRBJ2-7, with 8 nucleotides matching TRBD1. The trim removed 0 bases at V and 2 bases at J, leaving 1 base unmatched. Germline lookup yields CDR1 SGDLS and CDR2 YYNGEE. The CDR3 totals 14 residues. The CDR3 sequence: CASSVEQGAYEQYF. CDR3 DNA sequence: TGTGCCAGCAGCGTAGAACAGGGGGCCTACGAGCAGTACTTC.

J is TRBJ2-6 and V is TRBV11-3, with a weak D call TRBD1 (7 bases). Germline V gene sequence: CDR1 SGHNT, CDR2 YENEEA. This CDR3 contains 16 residues. V gave up 5 bases and J gave up 0 bases, with 11 bases separating them. CDR3 amino acids: CASSRGDSSGANVLTF. Written as DNA, the CDR3 is TGTGCCAGCAGCCGCGGGGACAGCTCTGGGGCCAACGTCCTGACTTTC.